These 10 T cell receptor beta chains share one sample of origin, sequenced in a study of blood T cell repertoires in COVID-19. Assay used: immunoSEQ multiplex PCR; TCRdb lists only in-frame clones, some missing. The data contain about 190,000 clones, roughly 80% of them seen just once; the ten biggest clones take up under 4%. The sample taken for sequencing was PBMCs or T cells enriched from blood (not recorded which). The receptors stem from a woman aged 25 to 45 who had recovered from COVID-19.

The CDR3 DNA reads as TGTGCCACTCAAGGCCCTCTGCGGGGGGGAAGTAATGAGCAGTTCTTC. It yields the protein CATQGPLRGGSNEQFF. This rearrangement joins TRBV24-1 to TRBJ2-1; TRBD2 matches 9 bases. The CDR3 covers 16 residues. Germline CDR1 is KGHDR and CDR2 is SFDVKD. The V gene end was trimmed by 10 bases and the J gene end by 7 bases; junction bases not matched to a gene: 16.

The V gene is TRBV5-1, the J gene TRBJ2-1; D might be TRBD1 (5 bases). Looked up from germline, CDR1 is SGHRS and CDR2 is YFSETQ. The CDR3 runs to 13 residues. Trimming removed 5 bases at V and 3 bases at J, with 9 bases between. Here the CDR3 reads CASRGQGYNEQFF. The CDR3 DNA sequence: TGCGCCAGCAGAGGTCAGGGCTACAATGAGCAGTTCTTC.

This sequence joins TRBV19 and TRBJ2-1, with 10 bases matching TRBD2. CDR1 is LNHDA, CDR2 SQIVND, per germline (reference sequence). V was pared by 7 bases and J by 0 bases, with 12 bases of the junction left unmatched. This CDR3 comprises 18 residues. The CDR3 DNA sequence: TGTGCCAGTAATAAACTAGCGGGGATCCTAGGCTCCTACAATGAGCAGTTCTTC. Its translation: CASNKLAGILGSYNEQFF.

This clone showed up just a few times. V usage is TRBV5-4 and J usage is TRBJ2-1; D unresolved. Per germline, CDR1 SGHNT and CDR2 YYREEE (reference sequence). V lost 1 base to trimming and J lost 8 bases, with 10 bases between them. The CDR3 contains 13 residues. The CDR3 coding sequence is TGTGCCAGCAGCTTGAAGGCCCGGGATGAGCAGTTCTTC. Its translation is CASSLKARDEQFF.

This clone was observed a single time. The rearrangement links TRBV30 to TRBJ1-5; no clear D gene. There are 12 residues in the CDR3. Germline V gene sequence: CDR1 GTSNPN, CDR2 SVGIG (reference sequence). Trimming pared 2 bases from V and 4 bases from J, leaving 6 bases between. In nucleotides, the CDR3 is TGTGCCTGGAGTAATCCGAATCAGCCCCAGCATTTT. This codes for CAWSNPNQPQHF.

This chain uses TRBV5-1 with TRBJ2-5; TRBD2 aligns across 10 bases. The V gene's germline CDR1 is SGHRS and CDR2 YFSETQ. V lost 0 bases to trimming and J lost 13 bases; unmatched junction nucleotides: 9. The CDR3 totals 14 residues. The chain's CDR3 is CASSLGLAGAGRYF. CDR3 bases: TGCGCCAGCAGCTTGGGTCTAGCGGGGGCCGGCCGGTACTTC.

The chain employs TRBV3-1 (or the pseudogene TRBV3-2) and TRBJ2-1, with 8 bases that match TRBD2. J lost 3 bases, V lost 3 bases, and 1 base had no gene match. The CDR3 covers 14 residues. The V gene's germline CDR1 is LGHDT and CDR2 YNNKEL (reference sequence). In DNA, the CDR3 is TGTGCCAGCAGCCACAGCGGGAGCTACAATGAGCAGTTCTTC. The encoded protein is CASSHSGSYNEQFF.

This clone was seen more than once but under ten times. This rearrangement joins TRBV2 to TRBJ2-7; 9 positions agree with TRBD2. CDR3 size: 14 residues. Germline CDR1 SNHLY, CDR2 FYNNEI. The V gene end was trimmed by 9 bases and the J gene end by 1 base; junction bases not matched to a gene: 7. In DNA form, the CDR3 reads TGTGCCAGTACGCGCGGGGGGGGTTCCTACGAGCAGTACGTC. This codes for CASTRGGGSYEQYV.

The gene calls are TRBV28 and TRBJ2-1; 9 bases fit TRBD2. This CDR3 region has 15 residues. Germline V lookup: CDR1 MDHEN, CDR2 SYDVKM. Trimming took 3 bases from V and 7 from J; bases not matched to a gene: 7. In nucleotides, the CDR3 is TGTGCCAGCAGTTTTCAAGCGGGGGGAGGGAATGAGCAGTTCTTC. Its protein is CASSFQAGGGNEQFF.

In its sample, this clone was seen a few times. The V and J genes are TRBV7-9 and TRBJ1-1; 7 bases fit TRBD1. The length of the CDR3 is 15 residues. V trimming: 5 bases; J trimming: 0 bases; junction bases outside the gene matches: 6. Germline values: CDR1 SEHNR, CDR2 FQNEAQ (reference sequence). As DNA, the CDR3 is TGTGCCAGCAGCCGCCCGGGACAGATGAACACTGAAGCTTTCTTT. It specifies CASSRPGQMNTEAFF.